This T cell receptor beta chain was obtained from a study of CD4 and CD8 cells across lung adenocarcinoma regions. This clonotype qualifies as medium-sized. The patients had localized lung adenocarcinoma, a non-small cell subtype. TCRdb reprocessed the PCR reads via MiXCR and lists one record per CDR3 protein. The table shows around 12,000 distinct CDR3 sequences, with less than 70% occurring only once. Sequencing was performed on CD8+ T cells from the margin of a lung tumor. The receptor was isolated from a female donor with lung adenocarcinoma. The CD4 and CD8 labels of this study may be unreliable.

CDR3 loop: CASIDVRQGNYGYTF. DNA of the CDR3: TGTGCCAGCATCGACGTGAGACAGGGGAACTATGGCTACACCTTC. The chain joins TRBV6-1 to TRBJ1-2; 8 bases agree with TRBD1. V lost 7 bases to trimming and J lost 2 bases; unmatched junction nucleotides: 9. Germline V gives CDR1 MNHNS, CDR2 SASEGT. The CDR3 totals 15 residues.